The 29 T cell receptor beta chains in this list originate from one sample, sequenced in a study of cytomegalovirus exposure and HLA in healthy donors (dated by TCRdb to 2016 to 2017). The receptor library was made with the immunoSEQ multiplex PCR assay. The table comes from immuneACCESS by way of TCRdb, which keeps in-frame sequences with V and J called. Part of the clones is missing from these tables; in studies checked, under half for an unresolved V gene and the rest for unknown reasons. The sample table shows fewer than 200,000 clones, and 95% to 97% are seen once. About 0.94% of the sample goes to the ten largest clones. The sequencing input was PBMCs. These receptors came from a woman aged 18-29 years in good health and CMV-seronegative.

This chain connects TRBV7-3 to TRBJ2-1, with 12 bases fitting TRBD2. Germline values: CDR1 SGHTA, CDR2 FQGTGA. The CDR3 is 15 amino acids. With 2 bases clipped from V and 4 bases from J, the junction kept 0 bases outside the gene matches. In DNA form, the CDR3 reads TGTGCCAGCAGCTTAGGGACTAGCGGGTACAATGAGCAGTTCTTC. Translated, it gives CASSLGTSGYNEQFF.

The rearrangement links TRBV6-5 to TRBJ1-3, with 7 bases identical to TRBD1. Germline assignment: CDR1 MNHEY and CDR2 SVGAGI. The CDR3 loop spans 14 amino acids. With V trimmed by 5 bases and J by 4 bases, 5 bases remained unmatched. CDR3 residues: CASSLQGEGNTIYF. CDR3 sequence (DNA): TGTGCCAGCAGTCTCCAGGGGGAGGGAAACACCATATATTTT.

This clone was observed a few times. The rearrangement uses TRBV5-1 and TRBJ2-6; tentatively, D is TRBD2 (6 bases). CDR1 is SGHRS, CDR2 YFSETQ, per germline. This CDR3 has 17 residues. Between the trimmed V and J ends, which lost 3 bases and 0 bases, there was a span of 13 bases. The CDR3 protein is CASSSGTGYSGANVLTF. The CDR3 bases are TGCGCCAGCAGCTCCGGGACTGGGTACTCTGGGGCCAACGTCCTGACTTTC.

The CDR3 sequence is CASSYNGLAGAYTDTQYF. The CDR3 DNA reads TGCGCCAGCAGCTATAACGGACTAGCGGGGGCCTACACAGATACGCAGTATTTT. This sequence joins TRBV5-1 and TRBJ2-3; 13 bases fit TRBD2. This CDR3 region has 18 residues. CDR1 is SGHRS and CDR2 is YFSETQ in the germline V gene. After removal of 3 bases from V and 2 bases from J, the junction contained 9 bases not matched to a gene.

The chain uses TRBV10-3 and TRBJ1-1, with TRBD1 as a possible D gene (5 bases). CDR1 ENHRY and CDR2 SYGVKD come from the germline V gene. This CDR3 spans 15 amino acids. V lost 3 bases and J lost 1, with 12 bases in between. The CDR3 reads CAISDRGEGNTEAFF. For the CDR3, the DNA is TGTGCCATCAGTGACCGAGGGGAGGGGAACACTGAAGCTTTCTTT.

The chain joins TRBV4-2 to TRBJ2-6, with D possibly being TRBD1 (6 bases). Trimming took off 4 bases at V and 0 bases at J, with 10 bases between the two ends. This CDR3 has 16 amino acids. Germline lookup yields CDR1 LGHNA and CDR2 YNFKEQ. The CDR3 protein is CASSPKGVSGANVLTF. The DNA of the CDR3 is TGTGCCAGCAGCCCCAAGGGGGTCTCTGGGGCCAACGTCCTGACTTTC.

The rearrangement links TRBV21-1 to TRBJ2-1; the D segment call TRBD1 is taken from the table without a DNA check. TRBV21-1 is assigned pseudogene status. CDR3 size: 18 residues. CDR3 nucleotide sequence: TGTGCCAGCAAAAAGGACAGGGGGCGATTGAAGGGGAACAATGAGCAGTTCTTC. Translated, it gives CASKKDRGRLKGNNEQFF.

This clone was found once. The V and J genes are TRBV7-2 and TRBJ2-7, with TRBD1 matching 8 bases. The CDR3 is made up of 16 amino acids. CDR1 and CDR2 (germline): SGHTA, FQGNSA. Germline trimming cut 5 bases from V and 4 bases from J; bases unmatched to any gene: 13. CDR3 nucleotide sequence: TGTGCCAGCAGCCCCGTGATAGGACAGGGACAATACGAGCAGTACTTC. Its translation: CASSPVIGQGQYEQYF.

The V gene is TRBV29-1, the J gene TRBJ2-3, with D possibly matching TRBD2 (6 bases). V shed 2 bases and J shed 1 base, with 10 bases lying between them. The CDR3 is 14 amino acids. Germline CDR1 SQVTM, CDR2 ANQGSEA. For the CDR3, the DNA is TGCAGCGTTGAATGGCGGGGCGGCACAGATACGCAGTATTTT. Protein: CSVEWRGGTDTQYF.

The chain recombines TRBV5-1 with TRBJ2-3; 16 bases align to TRBD2. Trimming took 5 bases from V and 14 from J; bases not matched to a gene: 8. Germline CDR1 reads SGHRS; CDR2 reads YFSETQ. The CDR3 extends over 14 amino acids. CDR3 coding DNA: TGCGCCAGCAGTCCGGGACTAGCGGGGGGGCCTCCGTATTTT. As protein: CASSPGLAGGPPYF.

The gene calls are TRBV2 and TRBJ1-6; D is unclear. V was pared by 1 base and J by 7 bases, with 8 bases between. The CDR3 extends over 14 amino acids. Germline V gene data show CDR1 as SNHLY and CDR2 as FYNNEI. CDR3 region: CASSEGPSNSPLHF. The CDR3 DNA sequence: TGTGCCAGCAGTGAAGGGCCGTCAAATTCACCCCTCCACTTT. Looking up the rest from reference TRBV2 and TRBJ1-6 gives the full variable domain: EPEVTQTPSHQVTQMGQEVILRCVPISNHLYFYWYRQILGQKVEFLVSFYNNEISEKSEIFDDQFSVERPDGSNFTLKIRSTKLEDSAMYFCASSEGPSNSPLHFGNGTRLTVT.

In its sample, this clone was seen once. The chain couples TRBV4-1 to TRBJ2-1; 9 bases are a match to TRBD2. This CDR3 spans 15 amino acids. Trimming removed 3 bases from V and 6 bases from J; junction bases left unmatched: 6. The germline V gene has CDR1 MGHRA and CDR2 YSYEKL. CDR3 in amino acids: CASSHRAGGGNEQFF. In DNA form, the CDR3 reads TGCGCCAGCAGCCATAGAGCGGGGGGTGGCAATGAGCAGTTCTTC.

The CDR3, as DNA: TGTGCCAGCAGCCCAACGGTAACAGGCCCCATTCAGCCCCAGCATTTT. This sequence encodes CASSPTVTGPIQPQHF. The gene calls are TRBV7-8 and TRBJ1-5, with D perhaps matching TRBD1 (5 bases). V shed 5 bases and J shed 6 bases, with 20 bases lying between them. CDR1 and CDR2 from the germline V gene are SGHVS and FQNEAQ. This CDR3 has 16 residues.

This clone has a single count. The chain uses TRBV29-1 and TRBJ1-2; 9 nucleotides match TRBD1. Germline V lookup: CDR1 SQVTM, CDR2 ANQGSEA. The CDR3 loop spans 14 amino acids. J was trimmed by 0 bases and V by 7 bases; bases with no gene match: 6. CDR3 region: CSAGGQGTNYGYTF. The CDR3, as DNA: TGCAGCGCTGGGGGACAGGGTACTAACTATGGCTACACCTTC.

This chain uses TRBV14 with TRBJ1-6; TRBD1 agrees at 11 bases. Germline V gene sequence: CDR1 SGHDN, CDR2 FVKESK. The V and J ends lost 5 bases and 11 bases, in that order; junction bases with no gene match: 5. CDR3 length: 14 amino acids. The CDR3 coding sequence is TGTGCCAGCAGCAGGACAGGGGGCGCGGCACCCCTCCACTTT. Translating gives CASSRTGGAAPLHF.

This rearrangement joins TRBV7-9 to TRBJ2-3, with TRBD1 matching over 7 bases. The germline gives CDR1 SEHNR, CDR2 FQNEAQ (reference sequence). This CDR3 region has 15 residues. The ends lost 5 bases at V and 2 bases at J; junction bases unmatched: 7. CDR3 loop: CASSRDSSYTDTQYF. In DNA, the CDR3 is TGTGCCAGCAGCCGGGACAGCTCTTACACAGATACGCAGTATTTT.

The count of this clone is one. This chain joins TRBV18 and TRBJ1-1, with D possibly being TRBD1 (5 bases). The V gene lost 4 bases and the J gene lost 1 base, with 13 bases spanning the gap. Germline CDR1 is KGHSH and CDR2 is LQKENI. The CDR3 has 15 residues. This chain's CDR3 is CASSRRTDTNTEAFF. The CDR3 region has the DNA TGTGCCAGCTCACGCAGGACGGACACGAACACTGAAGCTTTCTTT.

This chain links TRBV18 with TRBJ2-7, with 8 bases aligning to TRBD1. CDR1 and CDR2 (germline): KGHSH, LQKENI. Losses at the gene ends were 3 bases for V and 3 bases for J; bases not matched to a gene: 7. This CDR3 spans 15 amino acids. The CDR3: CASSPLGTGLYEQYF. The CDR3 coding sequence is TGTGCCAGCTCACCCCTTGGGACAGGTCTCTACGAGCAGTACTTC.

The genes are TRBV6-1 and TRBJ2-3; 9 bases are shared with TRBD2. This CDR3 has 15 residues. The germline V gene has CDR1 MNHNS and CDR2 SASEGT. Trimming cost V 5 bases and J 3 bases; bases outside gene matches: 6. In DNA, the CDR3 is TGTGCCAGCAGTAAGGGGGCGGGGGGGACAGATACGCAGTATTTT. Translation: CASSKGAGGTDTQYF.

This chain joins TRBV7-2 and TRBJ1-6; TRBD1 matches 8 bases. The J segment lost 7 bases and the V segment lost 1 base, leaving 0 bases of the junction unmatched. There are 14 residues in the CDR3. Germline values: CDR1 SGHTA, CDR2 FQGNSA. The CDR3 loop reads CASSLDRGNSPLHF. The DNA of the CDR3 is TGTGCCAGCAGCTTAGACAGGGGGAATTCACCCCTCCACTTT.

The chain's CDR3 is CASTPPGRGTNTEAFF. The CDR3, as DNA: TGTGCCAGCACCCCCCCGGGGAGGGGAACGAACACTGAAGCTTTCTTT. This chain uses TRBV9 with TRBJ1-1, with a tentative D call TRBD1 (5 bases). CDR3 length: 16 residues. Trimming removed 6 bases at V and 1 base at J, with 19 bases between. The germline gives CDR1 SGDLS, CDR2 YYNGEE.

J is TRBJ2-5 and V is TRBV2; D not resolved. V shed 6 bases and J shed 5 bases, with 7 bases lying between them. This CDR3 has 11 residues. The germline V gene encodes CDR1 SNHLY and CDR2 FYNNEI. CDR3 sequence: CASSPSETQYF. CDR3 bases: TGTGCCAGCAGCCCCTCTGAGACCCAGTACTTC.

This chain joins TRBV7-8 and TRBJ2-7; D may be TRBD1 (6 bases). V was trimmed by 1 base and J by 2 bases, leaving 24 bases between them. CDR1 is SGHVS and CDR2 is FQNEAQ in the germline V gene. The CDR3 contains 19 residues. The CDR3 nucleotides are TGTGCCAGCAGCTTAGGTTCCCGGACAGCCATCCGTTCCACCTACGAGCAGTACTTC. This translates into CASSLGSRTAIRSTYEQYF.

The chain links TRBV14 to TRBJ2-7; 9 bases fit TRBD1. CDR1 is SGHDN, CDR2 FVKESK, per germline. The CDR3 length is 13 residues. Trimming cost V 8 bases and J 4 bases; bases outside gene matches: 6. The DNA of the CDR3 is TGTGCCAGCGGGAACAGGGGGCATTACGAGCAGTACTTC. Its protein is CASGNRGHYEQYF.

The genes are TRBV4-3 and TRBJ2-3; D remains unclear. The CDR3 consists of 15 residues. Between the trimmed V and J ends, which lost 0 bases and 0 bases, there was a span of 7 bases. CDR1 LGHNA and CDR2 YSLEER come from the germline V gene. The CDR3 bases are TGCGCCAGCAGCCAAGACAGGTCTAGCACAGATACGCAGTATTTT. Amino acids: CASSQDRSSTDTQYF.

The chain links TRBV4-2 to TRBJ2-1, with D perhaps TRBD1 (6 bases). Trimming took off 0 bases at V and 10 bases at J, with 16 bases between the two ends. This CDR3 contains 15 residues. Looked up from germline, CDR1 is LGHNA and CDR2 is YNFKEQ. CDR3 region: CASSQDGTYNEEQFF. The CDR3 bases are TGTGCCAGCAGCCAAGATGGGACATACAATGAAGAGCAGTTCTTC.

The chain carries TRBV29-1 and TRBJ2-7; TRBD2 aligns across 11 bases. The V gene end was trimmed by 1 base and the J gene end by 3 bases; junction bases not matched to a gene: 2. The CDR3 spans 14 residues. The germline CDR1 and CDR2 sequences are SQVTM and ANQGSEA. The CDR3 nucleotides read TGCAGCGTTGAAGGGCTAGCGGGAGGCTACGAGCAGTACTTC. Amino acid sequence: CSVEGLAGGYEQYF.

V and J are TRBV7-9 and TRBJ1-2, with D possibly matching TRBD1 (5 bases). The germline gives CDR1 SEHNR, CDR2 FQNEAQ (reference sequence). The V and J ends lost 5 bases and 2 bases respectively, with 15 bases between them. CDR3 length: 15 residues. The CDR3 DNA reads TGTGCCAGCAGCCGAGGAGACGGGGGGAACTATGGCTACACCTTC. Amino acid sequence: CASSRGDGGNYGYTF.

The V and J genes are TRBV7-6 and TRBJ1-1; D call uncertain. Deletions cut 5 bases from V and 1 base from J, with 11 bases between. CDR3 length equals 14 residues. Germline CDR1 is SGHVS and CDR2 is FNYEAQ. In DNA form, the CDR3 reads TGTGCCAGCAGCCAATATCAGGAGAACACTGAAGCTTTCTTT. This translates into CASSQYQENTEAFF.